The 20 T cell receptor beta chains below come from one sample, sequenced in a study of blood T cell repertoires in COVID-19 (dated by TCRdb to about 2020). Libraries were built with the immunoSEQ multiplex PCR assay. The clones in this table, taken by TCRdb from immuneACCESS, are in-frame only. Not every clone is retained; where verified, under half of the shortfall comes from an unresolved V gene, and the cause of the rest is unknown. The sample yields 500,000 or so clones; around 87% were counted once. The top ten constitute 0.7% of the sample. Sequencing used PBMCs or T cells enriched from blood (not recorded which). These receptors were collected from a woman aged 18 to 35 who had recovered from COVID-19.

The V gene is TRBV5-6, the J gene TRBJ1-2; D not resolved. The CDR3 is made up of 13 amino acids. Germline assignment: CDR1 SGHDT and CDR2 YYEEEE. V lost 2 bases and J lost 8, with 13 bases in between. CDR3 DNA sequence: TGTGCCAGCAGCTTTCGGGGAGCGGAGGGCTACACCTTC. This gives the protein CASSFRGAEGYTF.

V and J are TRBV5-5 and TRBJ1-5; 8 positions agree with TRBD1. After removal of 0 bases from V and 0 bases from J, the junction contained 11 bases not matched to a gene. Germline V CDR1 and CDR2: SGHKS, YYEKEE (reference sequence). CDR3 length: 19 amino acids. Here the CDR3 reads CASSLVPGTGATSNQPQHF. CDR3 DNA: TGTGCCAGCAGCTTGGTTCCCGGGACAGGAGCTACTAGCAATCAGCCCCAGCATTTT.

This sequence joins TRBV7-9 and TRBJ2-1; 7 positions match TRBD1. This CDR3 spans 12 amino acids. After removal of 4 bases from V and 15 bases from J, the junction contained 9 bases not matched to a gene. Germline CDR1 reads SEHNR; CDR2 reads FQNEAQ (reference sequence). The CDR3 reads CASSSTGTLRFF. The DNA for the CDR3 is TGTGCCAGCAGCTCGACAGGGACCCTCCGGTTCTTC.

The CDR3 nucleotides read TGCGCCAGCAGCTTGGGCGGACAGGGGTCTCCTTACGAGCAGTACTTC. Amino acid sequence: CASSLGGQGSPYEQYF. The chain employs TRBV5-1 and TRBJ2-7; 9 positions match TRBD1. Trimming at V came to 0 bases and at J to 4 bases, leaving 8 bases not matched to a gene. The CDR3 extends over 16 amino acids. Germline assignment: CDR1 SGHRS and CDR2 YFSETQ. The entire variable domain, with the rest obtained from reference TRBV5-1 and TRBJ2-7, is as follows: KAGVTQTPRYLIKTRGQQVTLSCSPISGHRSVSWYQQTPGQGLQFLFEYFSETQRNKGNFPGRFSGRQFSNSRSEMNVSTLELGDSALYLCASSLGGQGSPYEQYFGPGTRLTVT.

The rearrangement links TRBV29-1 to TRBJ1-1; D possibly corresponds to TRBD1 (5 bases). There are 15 residues in the CDR3. V shed 4 bases and J shed 3 bases, with 18 bases lying between them. CDR1 and CDR2 from the germline V gene are SQVTM and ANQGSEA. CDR3 bases: TGCAGCGTTGTAGTTTCAGGGAGGGGAGACACTGAAGCTTTCTTT. Its protein product is CSVVVSGRGDTEAFF.

The gene calls are TRBV12-3 or TRBV12-4 and TRBJ2-7, with D perhaps TRBD2 (5 bases). The CDR3 consists of 13 residues. V gave up 5 bases and J gave up 3 bases, with 11 bases separating them. The CDR3 loop reads CASSHGLLYEQYF. DNA of the CDR3: TGTGCCAGCAGTCACGGACTTCTCTACGAGCAGTACTTC.

The CDR3 nucleotides read TGTGCCAGCAGGGGGCAGGCGTCTTCCTACGAGCAGTACTTC. Its translation is CASRGQASSYEQYF. The chain joins TRBV7-2 to TRBJ2-7, with D perhaps matching TRBD1 (5 bases). The V end was cut by 6 bases, the J end by 1 base, with 13 bases between. Germline CDR1 SGHTA, CDR2 FQGNSA. The CDR3 loop spans 14 amino acids.

The gene calls are TRBV19 and TRBJ1-5, with 8 bases matching TRBD1. This CDR3 region has 16 residues. From germline, CDR1 is LNHDA and CDR2 SQIVND (reference sequence). V was clipped by 6 bases and J by 4 bases; unmatched bases: 11. The CDR3 is CASSAGGTGENQPQHF. CDR3 bases: TGTGCCAGTAGCGCTGGAGGGACAGGTGAAAATCAGCCCCAGCATTTT.

The V call is TRBV5-1, the J call TRBJ1-2; D not certain. CDR3 length: 14 residues. In germline, CDR1 is SGHRS, CDR2 YFSETQ. V lost 5 bases to trimming and J lost 8 bases, with 19 bases between them. The CDR3 DNA reads TGCGCCAGCAGGTCTTGGACTCTTCCGGGAGGCTACACCTTC. Translating gives CASRSWTLPGGYTF.

This chain uses TRBV30 with TRBJ1-6, with unresolved D. V lost 2 bases and J 2 bases, leaving 4 bases between the germline ends. The CDR3 has 13 residues. Germline V gene sequence: CDR1 GTSNPN, CDR2 SVGIG (reference sequence). CDR3 DNA: TGTGCCTGGAGTAGCACCTATAATTCACCCCTCCACTTT. This gives the protein CAWSSTYNSPLHF.

The V and J genes are TRBV5-1 and TRBJ2-3, with 8 bases matching TRBD2. Germline values: CDR1 SGHRS, CDR2 YFSETQ. The CDR3 sequence is 14 residues long. V trimming: 0 bases; J trimming: 4 bases; junction bases outside the gene matches: 1. DNA of the CDR3: TGCGCCAGCAGCTTGGAGGGACTAGCAGATACGCAGTATTTT. Amino acid sequence: CASSLEGLADTQYF.

The chain carries TRBV2 and TRBJ2-3; 12 bases line up with TRBD2. Germline V gives CDR1 SNHLY, CDR2 FYNNEI. CDR3 length equals 17 residues. Trimming at V came to 5 bases and at J to 7 bases, leaving 13 bases not matched to a gene. In DNA form, the CDR3 reads TGTGCCAGCAGTTCCCCGACTAGCGGGGGTGTTCAATATACGCAGTATTTT. It codes for CASSSPTSGGVQYTQYF.

V gene TRBV2 combines with J gene TRBJ1-2; TRBD1 might be the D (6 bases). Trimming removed 5 bases at V and 3 bases at J, with 13 bases between. The CDR3 loop spans 14 amino acids. Per the germline V gene, CDR1 is SNHLY and CDR2 is FYNNEI. The CDR3 spells CASSTQGSDYGYTF. The DNA of the CDR3 is TGTGCCAGCAGTACACAGGGTAGTGACTATGGCTACACCTTC.

In its sample, this clone was seen a few times. The chain has TRBV7-2 and TRBJ1-1; D gene uncertain. The CDR3 consists of 13 residues. V was trimmed by 5 bases and J by 0 bases, leaving 7 bases between them. Looked up from germline, CDR1 is SGHTA and CDR2 is FQGNSA. The CDR3 DNA follows: TGTGCCAGCAGCCCACGGTTGAACACTGAAGCTTTCTTT. Translation gives CASSPRLNTEAFF.

The CDR3 region has the DNA TGTGCCAGCCGGACTAGCGGGGGGCCAGATACGCAGTATTTT. It yields the protein CASRTSGGPDTQYF. The chain uses TRBV7-9 and TRBJ2-3, with 14 bases fitting TRBD2. The germline V gene has CDR1 SEHNR and CDR2 FQNEAQ (reference sequence). With V trimmed by 8 bases and J by 4 bases, 2 bases remained unmatched. CDR3 length: 14 residues.

This chain uses TRBV30 with TRBJ1-1; no reliable D call. CDR3 length: 12 residues. Trimming shortened V by 4 bases and J by 4 bases, and 10 bases separated the two germline ends. CDR1 and CDR2 (germline): GTSNPN, SVGIG (reference sequence). Written as DNA, the CDR3 is TGTGCCTGGAATCAGGAGGTCACTGAAGCTTTCTTT. Translation gives CAWNQEVTEAFF.

The chain couples TRBV3-1 (or the pseudogene TRBV3-2) to TRBJ1-3, with 8 bases identical to TRBD1. Looked up from germline, CDR1 is LGHDT and CDR2 is YNNKEL (reference sequence). Trimming at V came to 3 bases and at J to 1 base, leaving 2 bases not matched to a gene. The CDR3 sequence is 15 residues long. The CDR3 loop reads CASSQDRVSGNTIYF. DNA of the CDR3: TGTGCCAGCAGCCAGGACAGGGTATCTGGAAACACCATATATTTT.

As concerns this clone: Distinct nucleotide sequences in the sample also encode this CDR3. The chain recombines TRBV5-1 with TRBJ2-3; D is undetermined. V dropped 3 bases and J dropped 1 base, with 3 bases sitting between them. Germline V CDR1 and CDR2: SGHRS, YFSETQ. The CDR3 spans 12 residues. The CDR3 DNA sequence: TGCGCCAGCAGCTCGGGCACAGATACGCAGTATTTT. Amino acid sequence: CASSSGTDTQYF.

The V gene is TRBV7-3, the J gene TRBJ2-1, with D perhaps TRBD1 (5 bases). Trimming took 0 bases from V and 8 from J, leaving 8 bases between them. The CDR3 sequence is 13 residues long. Germline lookup yields CDR1 SGHTA and CDR2 FQGTGA. CDR3 DNA: TGTGCCAGCAGCTTAACTGGGGCCCATGAGCAGTTCTTC. This gives the protein CASSLTGAHEQFF.

This sequence joins TRBV5-1 and TRBJ2-2; 8 bases are shared with TRBD1. V shed 7 bases and J 3 bases; nucleotides not matched to a gene: 11. This CDR3 is 16 amino acids long. Germline lookup yields CDR1 SGHRS and CDR2 YFSETQ. This chain's CDR3 is CASGPQGAIDTGELFF. CDR3 DNA sequence: TGCGCCAGCGGACCTCAGGGGGCGATCGACACCGGGGAGCTGTTTTTT.